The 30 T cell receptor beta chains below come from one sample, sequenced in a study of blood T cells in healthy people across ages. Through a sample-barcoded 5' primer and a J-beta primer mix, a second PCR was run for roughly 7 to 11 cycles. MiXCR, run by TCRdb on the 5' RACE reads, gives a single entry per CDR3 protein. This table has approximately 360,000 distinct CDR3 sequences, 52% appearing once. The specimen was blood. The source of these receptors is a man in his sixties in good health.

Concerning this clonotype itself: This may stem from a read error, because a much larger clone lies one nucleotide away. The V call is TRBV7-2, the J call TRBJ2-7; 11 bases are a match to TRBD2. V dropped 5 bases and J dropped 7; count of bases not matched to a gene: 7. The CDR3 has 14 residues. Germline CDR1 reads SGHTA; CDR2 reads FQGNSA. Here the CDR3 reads CASSPGTSGNEQYF. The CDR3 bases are TGTGCCAGCAGCCCCGGGACTAGCGGTAATGAGCAGTACTTC.

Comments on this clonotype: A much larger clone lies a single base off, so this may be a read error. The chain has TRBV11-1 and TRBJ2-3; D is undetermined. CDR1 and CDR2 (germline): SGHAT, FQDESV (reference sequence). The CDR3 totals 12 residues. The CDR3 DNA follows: TGTGCCGGCAGCCTGGGGACAGATACGCAGTATTTT. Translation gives CAGSLGTDTQYF.

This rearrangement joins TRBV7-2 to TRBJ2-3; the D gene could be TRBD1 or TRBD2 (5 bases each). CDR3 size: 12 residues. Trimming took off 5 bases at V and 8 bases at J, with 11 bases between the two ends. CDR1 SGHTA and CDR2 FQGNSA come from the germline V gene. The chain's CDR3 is CASSRAGGTQYF. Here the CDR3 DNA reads TGTGCCAGCAGCAGAGCTGGGGGTACGCAGTATTTT.

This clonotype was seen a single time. The CDR3 DNA sequence: TGCAGCATGGGGGGGGACAGCTCCTACGAGCAGTACTTC. This gives the protein CSMGGDSSYEQYF. The chain couples TRBV29-1 to TRBJ2-7; either TRBD1 or TRBD2 may fit D (7 bases each). Per the germline V gene, CDR1 is SQVTM and CDR2 is ANQGSEA. The CDR3 length is 13 residues. The V and J ends lost 8 bases and 0 bases respectively, with 14 bases between them.

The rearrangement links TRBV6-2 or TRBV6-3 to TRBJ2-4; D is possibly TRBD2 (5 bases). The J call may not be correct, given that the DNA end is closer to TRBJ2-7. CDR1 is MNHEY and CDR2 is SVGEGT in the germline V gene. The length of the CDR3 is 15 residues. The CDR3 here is CASSPPGILTYEQYF. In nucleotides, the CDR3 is TGTGCCAGCAGCCCCCCCGGGATTCTAACCTACGAGCAGTACTTC.

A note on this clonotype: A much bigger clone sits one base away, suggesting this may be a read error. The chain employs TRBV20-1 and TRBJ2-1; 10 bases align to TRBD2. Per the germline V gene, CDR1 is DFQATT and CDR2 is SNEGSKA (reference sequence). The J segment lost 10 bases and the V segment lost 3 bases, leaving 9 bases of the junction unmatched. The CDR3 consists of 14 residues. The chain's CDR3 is CSASMASGRDEQFF. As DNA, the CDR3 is TGCAGTGCTAGTATGGCTAGCGGGAGAGACGAGCAGTTCTTC.

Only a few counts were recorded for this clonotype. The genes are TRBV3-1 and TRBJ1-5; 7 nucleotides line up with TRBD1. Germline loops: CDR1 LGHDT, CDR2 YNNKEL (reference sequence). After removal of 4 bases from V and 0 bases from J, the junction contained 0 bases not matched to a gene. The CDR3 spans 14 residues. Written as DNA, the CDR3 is TGTGCCAGCAGCCGGACAGGTAGCAATCAGCCCCAGCATTTT. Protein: CASSRTGSNQPQHF.

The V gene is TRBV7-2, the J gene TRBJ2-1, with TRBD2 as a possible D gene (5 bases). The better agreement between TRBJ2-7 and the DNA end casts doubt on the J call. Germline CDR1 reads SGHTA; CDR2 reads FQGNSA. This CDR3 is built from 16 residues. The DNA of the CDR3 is TGTGCCAGCAGCTTAGCGAGATTAGCGACTTACAATGAGCAGTACTTC. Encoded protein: CASSLARLATYNEQYF.

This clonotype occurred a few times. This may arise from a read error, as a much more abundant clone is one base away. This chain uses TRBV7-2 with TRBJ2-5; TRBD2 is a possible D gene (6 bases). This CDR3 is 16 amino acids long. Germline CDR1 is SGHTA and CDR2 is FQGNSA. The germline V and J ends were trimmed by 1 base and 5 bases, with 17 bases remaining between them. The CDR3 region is CASSLGGRAGRETQYF. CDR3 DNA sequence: TGTGCCAGCAGCTTAGGGGGACGAGCGGGTAGGGAGACCCAGTACTTC.

The CDR3 nucleotides are TGTGCCAGTAGTAGGCAACGGGGCACAGATACGCAGTATTTT. It codes for CASSRQRGTDTQYF. The rearrangement uses TRBV19 and TRBJ2-3, with no clear D. Germline V gives CDR1 LNHDA, CDR2 SQIVND (reference sequence). CDR3 length: 14 residues. Trimming cost V 4 bases and J 1 base, with 9 bases left between them.

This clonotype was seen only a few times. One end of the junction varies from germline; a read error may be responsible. Written as DNA, the CDR3 is TGTGCCAGCAGAGAGACAGGGGGCAGCAAAGATACGCAGTATTTT. This translates into CASRETGGSKDTQYF. The V call is TRBV9, the J call TRBJ2-3; 10 positions agree with TRBD1. CDR1 is SGDLS, CDR2 YYNGEE, per germline. This CDR3 spans 15 amino acids.

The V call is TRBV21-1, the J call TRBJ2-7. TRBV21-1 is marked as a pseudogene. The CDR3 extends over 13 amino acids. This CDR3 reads CASSNQQPYEQYF. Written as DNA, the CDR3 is TGTGCCAGCAGCAATCAACAGCCCTACGAGCAGTACTTC.

CDR3 sequence: CSCLTPTSGYTDTQYF. The CDR3 nucleotides are TGCAGCTGCTTAACCCCGACTAGCGGGTACACAGATACGCAGTATTTT. The V call is TRBV20-1, the J call TRBJ2-3; 10 bases are shared with TRBD2. The CDR3 loop spans 16 amino acids. Germline CDR1 and CDR2: DFQATT and SNEGSKA (reference sequence).

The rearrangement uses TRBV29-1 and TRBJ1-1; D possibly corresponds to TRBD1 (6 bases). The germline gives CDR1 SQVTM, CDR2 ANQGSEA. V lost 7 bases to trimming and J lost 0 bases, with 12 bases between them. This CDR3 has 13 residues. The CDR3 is CSATGQLNTEAFF. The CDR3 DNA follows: TGCAGCGCTACTGGACAGCTGAACACTGAAGCTTTCTTT.

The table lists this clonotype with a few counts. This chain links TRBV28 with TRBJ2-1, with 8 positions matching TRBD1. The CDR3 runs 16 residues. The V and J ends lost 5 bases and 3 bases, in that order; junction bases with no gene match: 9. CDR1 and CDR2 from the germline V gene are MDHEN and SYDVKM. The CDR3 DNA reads TGTGCCAGCAGTGAGGCAGGGGGCACTAGCTACAATGAGCAGTTCTTC. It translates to CASSEAGGTSYNEQFF.

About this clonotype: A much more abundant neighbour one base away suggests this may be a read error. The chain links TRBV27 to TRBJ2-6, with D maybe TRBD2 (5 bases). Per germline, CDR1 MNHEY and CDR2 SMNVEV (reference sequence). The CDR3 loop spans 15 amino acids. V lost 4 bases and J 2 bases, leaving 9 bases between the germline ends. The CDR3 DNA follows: TGTGCCAGCAGTTCACACGGGGCTGGGGCCAACGTCCTGACTTTC. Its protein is CASSSHGAGANVLTF.

The DNA for the CDR3 is TGCGCCAGCAGCTTCGGGGGTCTCGGGATAGTACGCCAGTTCTTC. Encoded protein: CASSFGGLGIVRQFF. The chain joins TRBV5-1 to TRBJ2-1, with a weak D call TRBD2 (6 bases). Germline V gene sequence: CDR1 SGHRS, CDR2 YFSETQ. Trimming cost V 2 bases and J 13 bases, with 22 bases left between them. This CDR3 has 15 residues.

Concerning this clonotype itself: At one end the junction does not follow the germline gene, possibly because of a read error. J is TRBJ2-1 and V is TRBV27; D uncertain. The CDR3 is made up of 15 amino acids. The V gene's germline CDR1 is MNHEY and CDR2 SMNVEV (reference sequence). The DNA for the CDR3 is TGTGTCAGCAGTCCGCAGGTCAGCTCCTACAATGAGCAGTTCTTC. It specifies CVSSPQVSSYNEQFF.

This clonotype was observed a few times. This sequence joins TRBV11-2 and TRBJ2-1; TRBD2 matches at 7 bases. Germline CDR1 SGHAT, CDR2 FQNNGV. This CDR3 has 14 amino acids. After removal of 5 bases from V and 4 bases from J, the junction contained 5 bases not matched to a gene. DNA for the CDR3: TGTGCCAGCAGCAGCGGGATGTTTTACAATGAGCAGTTCTTC. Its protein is CASSSGMFYNEQFF.

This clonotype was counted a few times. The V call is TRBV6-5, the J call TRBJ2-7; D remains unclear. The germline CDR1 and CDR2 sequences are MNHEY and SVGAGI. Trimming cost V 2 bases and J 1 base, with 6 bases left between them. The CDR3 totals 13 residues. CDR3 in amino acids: CASSYAGSYEQYF. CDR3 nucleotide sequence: TGTGCCAGCAGTTACGCCGGGTCCTACGAGCAGTACTTC.

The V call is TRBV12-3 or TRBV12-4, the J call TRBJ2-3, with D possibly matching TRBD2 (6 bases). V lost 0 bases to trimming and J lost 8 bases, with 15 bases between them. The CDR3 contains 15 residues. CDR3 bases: TGTGCCAGCAGTTTAGCGACTAGATCGTCCGGTACGCAGTATTTT. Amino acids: CASSLATRSSGTQYF.

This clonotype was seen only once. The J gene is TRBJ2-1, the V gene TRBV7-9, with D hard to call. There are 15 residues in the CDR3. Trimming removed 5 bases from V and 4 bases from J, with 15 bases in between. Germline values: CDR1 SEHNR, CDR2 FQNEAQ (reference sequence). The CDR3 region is CASSPGIGSYNEQFF. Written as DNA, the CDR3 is TGTGCCAGCAGCCCTGGGATTGGTTCTTACAATGAGCAGTTCTTC.

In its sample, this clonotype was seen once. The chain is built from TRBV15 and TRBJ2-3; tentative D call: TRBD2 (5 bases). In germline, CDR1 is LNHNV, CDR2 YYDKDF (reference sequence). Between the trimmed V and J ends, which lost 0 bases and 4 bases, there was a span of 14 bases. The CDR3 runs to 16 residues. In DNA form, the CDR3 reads TGTGCCACCAGCAGAGATCGGATCGGAGGCGCAGATACGCAGTATTTT. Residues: CATSRDRIGGADTQYF.

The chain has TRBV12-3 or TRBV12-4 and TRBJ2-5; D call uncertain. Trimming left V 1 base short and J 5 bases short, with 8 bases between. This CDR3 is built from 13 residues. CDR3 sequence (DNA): TGTGCCAGCAGTTTAGATGTCAGGGAGACCCAGTACTTC. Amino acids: CASSLDVRETQYF.

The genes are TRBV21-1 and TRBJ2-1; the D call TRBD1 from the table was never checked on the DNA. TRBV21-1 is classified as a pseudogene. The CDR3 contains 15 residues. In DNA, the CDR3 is TGTGCCAGCAGCAAAGGGGATCGACAGTACAATGAGCAGTTCTTC. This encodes CASSKGDRQYNEQFF.

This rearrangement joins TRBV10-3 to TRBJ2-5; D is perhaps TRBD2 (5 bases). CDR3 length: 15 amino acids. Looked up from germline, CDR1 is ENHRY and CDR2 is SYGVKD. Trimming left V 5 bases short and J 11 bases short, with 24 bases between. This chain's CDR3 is CAISSAGVLDNEQYF. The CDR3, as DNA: TGTGCCATCAGTTCAGCCGGGGTACTCGACAATGAGCAGTACTTC.

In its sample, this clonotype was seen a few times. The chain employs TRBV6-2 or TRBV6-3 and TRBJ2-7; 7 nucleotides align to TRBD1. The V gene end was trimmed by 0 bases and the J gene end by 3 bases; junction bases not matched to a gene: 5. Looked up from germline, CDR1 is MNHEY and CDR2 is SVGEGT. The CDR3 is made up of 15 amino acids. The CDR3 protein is CASSYSLRGSYEQYF. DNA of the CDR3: TGTGCCAGCAGTTACTCCCTCAGGGGGAGCTACGAGCAGTACTTC.

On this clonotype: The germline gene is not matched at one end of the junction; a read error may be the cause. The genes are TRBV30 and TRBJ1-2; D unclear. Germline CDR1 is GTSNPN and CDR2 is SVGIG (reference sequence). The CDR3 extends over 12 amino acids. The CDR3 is CAWSQSNYGHTF. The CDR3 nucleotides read TGTGCCTGGAGTCAGAGTAACTATGGCCACACCTTC.

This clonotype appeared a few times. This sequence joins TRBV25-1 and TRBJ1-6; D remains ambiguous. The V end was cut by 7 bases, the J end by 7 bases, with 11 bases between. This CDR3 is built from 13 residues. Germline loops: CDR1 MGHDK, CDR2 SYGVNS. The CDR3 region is CASNLGLNSPLHF. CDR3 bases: TGTGCCAGCAATCTAGGGCTCAATTCACCCCTCCACTTT.

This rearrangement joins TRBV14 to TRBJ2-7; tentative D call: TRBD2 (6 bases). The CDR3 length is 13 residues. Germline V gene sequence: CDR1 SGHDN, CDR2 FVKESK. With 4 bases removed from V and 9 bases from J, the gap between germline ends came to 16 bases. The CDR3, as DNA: TGTGCCAGCAGCCGAAGGGACCTGGAGGGGCAGTACTTC. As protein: CASSRRDLEGQYF.